Listed here are 30 T cell receptor beta chains from one sample, sequenced in a study of blood T cells in healthy people across ages. A second PCR, run for about 7 to 11 cycles, used a sample-barcoded 5' primer plus a J-beta primer mix. TCRdb re-derived calls from the 5' RACE reads in MiXCR, one entry per CDR3 protein. In the table there are 710,000 or so distinct CDR3 sequences, 20% to 25% of which are singletons. Sequences were obtained from blood. Receptor source: a man between 70 and 80 years old in good health.

The chain carries TRBV12-3 or TRBV12-4 and TRBJ1-1; possible D gene TRBD1, 6 bases. V was cut by 3 bases and J by 4 bases, with 27 bases left in between. The length of the CDR3 is 19 residues. CDR3 loop: CASSFTSDSLNRGGTEAFF. CDR3 nucleotide sequence: TGTGCCAGCAGTTTTACATCGGACAGCCTTAACAGAGGGGGCACTGAAGCTTTCTTT.

The rearrangement joins TRBV10-2 to TRBJ2-2; TRBD1 aligns across 8 bases. With 6 bases clipped from V and 2 bases from J, the junction kept 11 bases outside the gene matches. Looked up from germline, CDR1 is WSHSY and CDR2 is SAAADI. The CDR3 runs to 17 residues. For the CDR3, the DNA is TGCGCCAGCAGGATCAACAGGGGGGATCGTAACACCGGGGAGCTGTTTTTT. Encoded protein: CASRINRGDRNTGELFF.

This clonotype was seen ten or more times. This chain joins TRBV5-1 and TRBJ1-5, with TRBD1 as a possible D gene (6 bases). Germline CDR1 SGHRS, CDR2 YFSETQ. The CDR3 covers 13 residues. V lost 0 bases and J 7 bases, leaving 8 bases between the germline ends. The CDR3 DNA sequence: TGCGCCAGCAGCTTGGCCACAGGGCAGCCCCAGCATTTT. This translates into CASSLATGQPQHF.

The chain has TRBV6-5 and TRBJ1-5; D ambiguous. Trimming removed 0 bases at V and 1 base at J, with 7 bases between. The CDR3 sequence is 15 residues long. Germline CDR1 reads MNHEY; CDR2 reads SVGAGI. The CDR3 nucleotides read TGTGCCAGCAGTTACTCGTGGCGGAGCAATCAGCCCCAGCATTTT. Protein sequence: CASSYSWRSNQPQHF.

The chain uses TRBV5-1 and TRBJ2-3; unclear D gene. Germline-derived CDR1 and CDR2 are SGHRS and YFSETQ. The CDR3 runs 14 residues. Trimming left V 0 bases short and J 4 bases short, with 9 bases between. CDR3 nucleotides: TGCGCCAGCAGCTTGGTGGGGTATCCAGATACGCAGTATTTT. Translation: CASSLVGYPDTQYF.

The chain recombines TRBV20-1 with TRBJ1-6, with 7 bases matching TRBD1. The V gene's germline CDR1 is DFQATT and CDR2 SNEGSKA (reference sequence). Losses at the gene ends were 2 bases for V and 7 bases for J; bases not matched to a gene: 5. The CDR3 is 14 amino acids. The chain's CDR3 is CSARKGQSNSPLHF. CDR3 coding DNA: TGCAGTGCTAGAAAGGGACAGAGCAATTCACCCCTCCACTTT.

The J gene is TRBJ2-7, the V gene TRBV11-2, with 13 bases identical to TRBD2. The CDR3 covers 19 residues. Germline CDR1 SGHAT, CDR2 FQNNGV. The junction had 9 bases not matched to a gene; V was cut back by 1 base and J by 0 bases. CDR3 protein: CASSLVIGLAGARSYEQYF. The CDR3 DNA reads as TGTGCCAGCAGCTTAGTCATTGGACTAGCGGGGGCGCGCTCCTACGAGCAGTACTTC.

This clonotype was seen a handful of times. The genes are TRBV28 and TRBJ1-2; D remains unclear. The CDR3 totals 14 residues. V lost 1 base, J lost 7 bases, and 13 bases lay in between. The germline V gene has CDR1 MDHEN and CDR2 SYDVKM. DNA for the CDR3: TGTGCCAGCAGTTTATTGAGTCCGGGTTTTGGCTACACCTTC. As protein: CASSLLSPGFGYTF.

Of note for this clonotype: A read error is likely, as this CDR3 ends without the conserved phenylalanine or tryptophan. The rearrangement joins TRBV7-2 to TRBJ1-2, with 10 bases fitting TRBD1. Germline trimming cut 0 bases from V and 7 bases from J; bases unmatched to any gene: 8. The length of the CDR3 is 16 residues. The germline V gene encodes CDR1 SGHTA and CDR2 FQGNSA. The CDR3 is CASSLAPGQGLLGYTL. The CDR3 region has the DNA TGTGCCAGCAGCTTAGCCCCGGGACAGGGGCTTCTTGGCTACACCCTC.

This clonotype was found a few times. The genes are TRBV7-9 and TRBJ2-3; tentative D call: TRBD2 (6 bases). Germline CDR1 is SEHNR and CDR2 is FQNEAQ (reference sequence). The CDR3 consists of 14 residues. Trimming removed 2 bases at V and 3 bases at J, with 9 bases between. CDR3 nucleotides: TGTGCCAGCAGCTTATTCCTAGCGACAGATACGCAGTATTTT. Translated: CASSLFLATDTQYF.

The chain is built from TRBV6-6 and TRBJ1-1, with D uncertain. V lost 5 bases to trimming and J lost 5 bases, with 18 bases between them. From germline, CDR1 is MNHNY and CDR2 SVGAGI (reference sequence). This CDR3 has 15 amino acids. This CDR3 reads CASSETDWGETEAFF. For the CDR3, the DNA is TGTGCCAGCAGTGAGACTGACTGGGGAGAGACTGAAGCTTTCTTT.

The chain combines TRBV10-3 with TRBJ2-1; D call uncertain. This CDR3 has 11 amino acids. Trimming pared 0 bases from V and 10 bases from J, leaving 4 bases between. Germline values: CDR1 ENHRY, CDR2 SYGVKD. In nucleotides, the CDR3 is TGTGCCATCAGTGAGTCAGAAGAGCAGTTCTTC. Its translation: CAISESEEQFF.

This sequence joins TRBV20-1 and TRBJ2-3; 9 bases match TRBD2. The trim removed 2 bases at V and 15 bases at J, leaving 6 bases unmatched. This CDR3 is 11 amino acids long. Germline V gene sequence: CDR1 DFQATT, CDR2 SNEGSKA (reference sequence). The CDR3 DNA is TGCAGTGCTAGAATAGCGGGGGCCGCTTATTTT. This encodes CSARIAGAAYF.

The chain recombines TRBV28 with TRBJ2-5; D gene unclear. The V and J ends lost 0 bases and 1 base respectively, with 9 bases between them. CDR1 and CDR2 from the germline V gene are MDHEN and SYDVKM. This CDR3 is 15 amino acids long. This CDR3 reads CASSLWGSSQETQYF. DNA of the CDR3: TGTGCCAGCAGTTTATGGGGCTCCTCCCAAGAGACCCAGTACTTC.

Of note for this clonotype: At one end, the junction sequence differs from germline, possibly due to a read error. V usage is TRBV7-9 and J usage is TRBJ1-3; 7 positions match TRBD1. Germline CDR1 SEHNR, CDR2 FQNEAQ (reference sequence). This CDR3 has 14 amino acids. The CDR3 here is CASSHTGAGNTMYF. The CDR3 DNA follows: TGTGCCAGCAGCCACACAGGGGCTGGAAACACCATGTATTTT.

This clonotype was detected only a few times. CDR3: CSALGRGRDTQYF. The DNA of the CDR3 is TGCAGTGCTCTCGGACGGGGTAGAGATACGCAGTATTTT. The chain uses TRBV20-1 and TRBJ2-3; weak D call: TRBD2 (5 bases). The germline V gene has CDR1 DFQATT and CDR2 SNEGSKA (reference sequence). V was shortened by 5 bases and J by 5 bases, with 14 bases between the two germline ends. The CDR3 loop spans 13 amino acids.

Only a few counts were recorded for this clonotype. The chain recombines TRBV24-1 with TRBJ2-1, with 8 bases matching TRBD2. Germline lookup yields CDR1 KGHDR and CDR2 SFDVKD. V shed 3 bases and J 8 bases; nucleotides not matched to a gene: 5. The CDR3 contains 14 residues. CDR3 sequence: CATSDPAGVHEQFF. The CDR3 nucleotides are TGTGCCACCAGTGATCCAGCGGGAGTCCATGAGCAGTTCTTC.

This clonotype was observed many times. The chain couples TRBV11-2 to TRBJ2-5; 9 positions match TRBD1. CDR1 and CDR2 (germline): SGHAT, FQNNGV. The V and J ends lost 1 base and 8 bases, in that order; junction bases with no gene match: 14. The CDR3 sequence is 17 residues long. CDR3 sequence reads: CASSLAVGGGQGVTQYF. The CDR3 nucleotides read TGTGCCAGCAGCTTAGCGGTCGGTGGGGGACAGGGTGTTACCCAGTACTTC.

This clonotype was counted a few times. This sequence joins TRBV21-1 and TRBJ1-2; the tabulated D call, TRBD1, remains unverified against the DNA. TRBV21-1 is deemed a pseudogene. CDR3 length equals 16 residues. CDR3 loop: CASSTGTGANNYGYTF. The DNA of the CDR3 is TGTGCCAGCAGCACCGGGACAGGGGCTAATAACTATGGCTACACCTTC.

This clonotype turned up a few times. Mismatch with germline at one junction end may stem from a read error. DNA for the CDR3: TGTGCCAGGACATACGAGCGGTACTTC. It is translated as CARTYERYF. The chain links TRBV6-6 to TRBJ2-1; TRBD2 might be the D (5 bases). Germline V gene data show CDR1 as MNHNY and CDR2 as SVGAGI (reference sequence). CDR3 length: 9 amino acids.

In this sample, this clonotype turned up a few times. The chain carries TRBV18 and TRBJ1-2; D ambiguous. The ends were cut back, 2 bases at V and 6 bases at J, with 13 bases in the middle. CDR3 length: 14 amino acids. The germline V gene has CDR1 KGHSH and CDR2 LQKENI. CDR3: CASSPVTAVHGYTF. The CDR3 DNA reads TGTGCCAGCTCACCAGTGACGGCCGTGCATGGCTACACCTTC. The full variable domain, with the rest looked up from reference TRBV18 and TRBJ1-2, is NAGVMQNPRHLVRRRGQEARLRCSPMKGHSHVYWYRQLPEEGLKFMVYLQKENIIDESGMPKERFSAEFPKEGPSILRIQQVVRGDSAAYFCASSPVTAVHGYTFGSGTRLTVV.

The chain recombines TRBV28 with TRBJ2-4, with 11 bases lining up with TRBD2. V dropped 11 bases and J dropped 8; count of bases not matched to a gene: 17. Germline values: CDR1 MDHEN, CDR2 SYDVKM. The CDR3 covers 16 residues. The CDR3 DNA reads TGTGCCGTCTTAGCGGGGGGGCCGGTTGGGGGAGACATTCAGTACTTC. Its protein product is CAVLAGGPVGGDIQYF.

This clonotype was observed a few times. The V call is TRBV7-2, the J call TRBJ2-5; 7 bases are a match to TRBD2. CDR1 and CDR2 (germline): SGHTA, FQGNSA. The CDR3 sequence is 15 residues long. The V and J ends lost 3 bases and 7 bases, in that order; junction bases with no gene match: 11. CDR3 sequence: CASSFGAGVVWTQYF. CDR3 DNA: TGTGCCAGCAGCTTCGGGGCGGGGGTGGTTTGGACCCAGTACTTC.

The rearrangement links TRBV18 to TRBJ2-3; TRBD1 agrees at 10 bases. CDR3 length equals 17 residues. Germline CDR1 and CDR2: KGHSH and LQKENI. V was clipped by 1 base and J by 2 bases; unmatched bases: 6. CDR3 DNA: TGTGCCAGCTCACCACGGGACAGGGGCTCCCCCACAGATACGCAGTATTTT. Translation: CASSPRDRGSPTDTQYF.

This clonotype was seen more than once but under ten times. The chain combines TRBV6-6 with TRBJ2-7, with unresolved D. The ends were cut back, 7 bases at V and 6 bases at J, with 16 bases in the middle. The CDR3 is 13 amino acids. Germline-derived CDR1 and CDR2 are MNHNY and SVGAGI (reference sequence). CDR3: CASNPEASGEQYF. The CDR3 bases are TGTGCCAGCAACCCCGAGGCTTCGGGCGAGCAGTACTTC.

The chain is built from TRBV12-3 or TRBV12-4 and TRBJ2-1, with 8 bases matching TRBD2. The junction had 6 bases not matched to a gene; V was cut back by 7 bases and J by 4 bases. This CDR3 has 14 amino acids. The CDR3: CASTSGWIYNEQFF. DNA for the CDR3: TGTGCCAGCACTAGCGGGTGGATTTACAATGAGCAGTTCTTC.

A few counts support this clonotype. The chain employs TRBV6-5 and TRBJ2-7; D is perhaps TRBD2 (5 bases). CDR3 size: 16 residues. Trimming shortened V by 6 bases and J by 3 bases, and 21 bases separated the two germline ends. Germline-derived CDR1 and CDR2 are MNHEY and SVGAGI. The CDR3 sequence is CASRQEGWAGNYEQYF. CDR3 DNA: TGTGCCAGCAGGCAAGAGGGATGGGCCGGGAACTACGAGCAGTACTTC.

The V call is TRBV6-1, the J call TRBJ1-1; TRBD1 matches 8 bases. This CDR3 comprises 17 residues. CDR1 and CDR2 (germline): MNHNS, SASEGT. V was pared by 6 bases and J by 4 bases, with 16 bases of the junction left unmatched. The CDR3 DNA reads as TGTGCCAGCAGACCCTCAGGGGGCGATGGTCGTATCACTGAAGCTTTCTTT. This encodes CASRPSGGDGRITEAFF.

This clonotype came up a few times. The chain employs TRBV9 and TRBJ2-5, with a possible D match to TRBD2 (6 bases). The J call may be incorrect, as the DNA end agrees better with TRBJ2-1. This CDR3 has 13 amino acids. Germline V gives CDR1 SGDLS, CDR2 YYNGEE. CDR3 DNA sequence: TGTGCCAGCAGCGTGGCGGGGAGCAATGAGCAGTTCTTC. Translation gives CASSVAGSNEQFF.

The chain has TRBV18 and TRBJ2-1; 7 nucleotides align to TRBD2. In germline, CDR1 is KGHSH, CDR2 LQKENI. This CDR3 spans 12 amino acids. The J segment lost 9 bases and the V segment lost 3 bases, leaving 2 bases of the junction unmatched. The CDR3 DNA follows: TGTGCCAGCTCACCCGGGGAGGGTGAGCAGTTCTTC. Encoded protein: CASSPGEGEQFF. Complete variable domain (other parts from reference TRBV18 and TRBJ2-1): NAGVMQNPRHLVRRRGQEARLRCSPMKGHSHVYWYRQLPEEGLKFMVYLQKENIIDESGMPKERFSAEFPKEGPSILRIQQVVRGDSAAYFCASSPGEGEQFFGPGTRLTVL.